This record looks at one T cell receptor beta chain sequence and its context. The trim removed 6 bases at V and 1 base at J, leaving 2 bases unmatched. The CDR3 contains 14 residues. Germline values: CDR1 SEHNR, CDR2 FQNEAQ (reference sequence). The protocol was immunoSEQ multiplex PCR, while the TCRdb copy is restricted to in-frame clones and leaves out a portion. The repertoire holds under 300,000 clones, with about four fifths as singletons. The source of the sample is a study of control samples from healthy donors and cancer patients. The rearrangement joins TRBV7-9 to TRBJ2-3; 9 positions match TRBD2. Sequencing was done on a sample of PBMCs. This TCR came from a woman aged 60-75 years with lung cancer. The CDR3 protein is CASSGGGGTDTQYF. CDR3 DNA sequence: TGTGCCAGCAGTGGCGGGGGGGGCACAGATACGCAGTATTTT.